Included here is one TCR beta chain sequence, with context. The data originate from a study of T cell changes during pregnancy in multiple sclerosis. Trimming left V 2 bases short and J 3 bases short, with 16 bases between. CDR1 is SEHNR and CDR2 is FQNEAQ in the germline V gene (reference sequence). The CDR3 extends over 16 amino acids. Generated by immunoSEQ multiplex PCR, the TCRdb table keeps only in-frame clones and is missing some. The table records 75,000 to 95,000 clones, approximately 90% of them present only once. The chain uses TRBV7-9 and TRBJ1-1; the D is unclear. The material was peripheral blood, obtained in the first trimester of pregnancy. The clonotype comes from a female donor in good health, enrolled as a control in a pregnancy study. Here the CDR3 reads CASSLPLRVSDTEAFF. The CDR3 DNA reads TGTGCCAGCAGCTTACCCCTCCGGGTGAGCGACACTGAAGCTTTCTTT.